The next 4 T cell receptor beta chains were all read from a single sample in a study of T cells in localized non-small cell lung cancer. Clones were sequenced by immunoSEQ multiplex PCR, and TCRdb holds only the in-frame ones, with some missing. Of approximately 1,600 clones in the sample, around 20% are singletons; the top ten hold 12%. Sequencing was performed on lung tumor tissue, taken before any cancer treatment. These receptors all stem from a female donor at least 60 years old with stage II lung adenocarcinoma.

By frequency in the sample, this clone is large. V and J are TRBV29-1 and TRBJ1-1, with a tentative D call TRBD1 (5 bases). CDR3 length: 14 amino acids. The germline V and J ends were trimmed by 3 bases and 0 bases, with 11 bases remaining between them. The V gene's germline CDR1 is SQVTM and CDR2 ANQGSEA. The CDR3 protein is CSVERGFMNTEAFF. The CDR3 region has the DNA TGCAGCGTTGAGAGGGGCTTCATGAACACTGAAGCTTTCTTT.

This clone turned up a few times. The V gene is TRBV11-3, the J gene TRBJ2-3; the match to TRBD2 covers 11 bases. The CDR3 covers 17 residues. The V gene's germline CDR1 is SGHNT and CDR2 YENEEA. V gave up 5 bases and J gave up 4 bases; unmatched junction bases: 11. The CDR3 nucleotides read TGTGCCAGCAGCCTTTCCTTTACTAGCGGGAGTGCAGATACGCAGTATTTT. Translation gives CASSLSFTSGSADTQYF.

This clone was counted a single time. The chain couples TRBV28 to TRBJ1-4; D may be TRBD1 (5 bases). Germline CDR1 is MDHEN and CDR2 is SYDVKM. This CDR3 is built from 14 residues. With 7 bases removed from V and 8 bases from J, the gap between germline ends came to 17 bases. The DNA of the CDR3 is TGTGCCAGCACCTCGGGACCCGGGAGGGAAAAACTGTTTTTT. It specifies CASTSGPGREKLFF.

The CDR3 region has the DNA TGTGCCACCAGCCTTGGGAGGGGCGGGAAACCCCTCCACTTT. Its protein product is CATSLGRGGKPLHF. The V call is TRBV15, the J call TRBJ1-6; possible D gene TRBD1, 5 bases. From germline, CDR1 is LNHNV and CDR2 YYDKDF (reference sequence). The CDR3 contains 14 residues. V was cut by 5 bases and J by 12 bases, with 17 bases left in between. The whole variable domain, filled in from reference TRBV15 and TRBJ1-6, reads DAMVIQNPRYQVTQFGKPVTLSCSQTLNHNVMYWYQQKSSQAPKLLFHYYDKDFNNEADTPDNFQSRRPNTSFCFLDIRSPGLGDTAMYLCATSLGRGGKPLHFGNGTRLTVT.